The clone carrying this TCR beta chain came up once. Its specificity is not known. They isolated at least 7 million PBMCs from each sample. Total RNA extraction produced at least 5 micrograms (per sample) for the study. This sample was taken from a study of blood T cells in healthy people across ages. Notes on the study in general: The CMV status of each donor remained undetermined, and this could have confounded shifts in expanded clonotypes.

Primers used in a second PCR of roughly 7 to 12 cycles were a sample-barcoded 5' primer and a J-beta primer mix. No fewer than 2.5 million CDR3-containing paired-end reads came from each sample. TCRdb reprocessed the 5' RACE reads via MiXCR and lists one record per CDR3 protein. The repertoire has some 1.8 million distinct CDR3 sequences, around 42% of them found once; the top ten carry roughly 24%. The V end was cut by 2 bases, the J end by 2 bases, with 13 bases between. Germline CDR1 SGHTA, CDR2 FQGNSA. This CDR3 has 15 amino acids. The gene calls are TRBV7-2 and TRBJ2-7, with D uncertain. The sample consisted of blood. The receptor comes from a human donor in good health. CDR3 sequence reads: CASSLRVGSPYEQYF. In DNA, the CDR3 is TGTGCCAGCAGCTTACGAGTGGGCAGTCCCTACGAGCAGTACTTC.